A single sample is the source of the 13 T cell receptor beta chains below, sequenced in a study of T cells after yellow fever vaccination. TCRdb independently ran MiXCR on the 5' RACE reads; one entry per CDR3 protein. The table has 300,000 to 400,000 distinct CDR3 sequences, about 12% seen once. Specimen: CD4+ T cells sorted from PBMCs, collected 15 days after the yellow fever booster vaccination. These receptors were taken from a man younger than 35 who received the YFV17D yellow fever vaccine.

This clonotype has just a few counts. DNA of the CDR3: TGTGCCAGCTCACCGAGAGAAGATAATGAAAAACTGTTTTTT. Translated, it gives CASSPREDNEKLFF. The rearrangement uses TRBV18 and TRBJ1-4; no clear D. Germline V gives CDR1 KGHSH, CDR2 LQKENI. CDR3 size: 14 residues. Trimming cost V 3 bases and J 4 bases, with 9 bases left between them.

The CDR3 DNA reads as TGCGCCAGCGGGAGTATGGGGACTAGCGGGGGGTGGGAGCTGTTTTTT. The encoded protein is CASGSMGTSGGWELFF. V gene TRBV4-3 combines with J gene TRBJ2-2, with 15 bases that match TRBD2. J gave up 9 bases and V 8 bases, and 10 bases lay outside the gene matches. Germline V CDR1 and CDR2: LGHNA, YSLEER. There are 16 residues in the CDR3.

This chain joins TRBV28 and TRBJ2-2; D is ambiguous. Germline CDR1 reads MDHEN; CDR2 reads SYDVKM. This CDR3 has 15 residues. V lost 3 bases, J lost 0 bases, and 8 bases lay in between. CDR3 amino acids: CASSFGRTNTGELFF. The CDR3 DNA follows: TGTGCCAGCAGTTTCGGCAGGACGAACACCGGGGAGCTGTTTTTT.

This clonotype was counted between two and nine times. This chain uses TRBV20-1 with TRBJ2-5, with 10 bases lining up with TRBD1. In germline, CDR1 is DFQATT, CDR2 SNEGSKA (reference sequence). The V gene end was trimmed by 1 base and the J gene end by 5 bases; junction bases not matched to a gene: 13. The CDR3 extends over 17 amino acids. The CDR3 region has the DNA TGCAGTGCTAGAGCGGTTGAGGGACAGGGGATTGGGGAGACCCAGTACTTC. It translates to CSARAVEGQGIGETQYF.

The chain employs TRBV18 and TRBJ2-7; 9 bases line up with TRBD1. This CDR3 comprises 14 residues. V lost 2 bases to trimming and J lost 7 bases; unmatched junction nucleotides: 6. Germline CDR1 and CDR2: KGHSH and LQKENI. CDR3 in amino acids: CASSPGTGLGEQYF. The CDR3 nucleotides are TGTGCCAGCTCACCAGGGACAGGGCTTGGGGAGCAGTACTTC.

This clonotype was observed a few times. V and J are TRBV28 and TRBJ2-5; D is possibly TRBD1 or TRBD2 (7 bases each). The CDR3 contains 13 residues. With 6 bases removed from V and 5 bases from J, the gap between germline ends came to 13 bases. The germline V gene has CDR1 MDHEN and CDR2 SYDVKM. The CDR3 nucleotides read TGTGCCAGCAGATACAGGGGAGGGGAGACCCAGTACTTC. Amino acids: CASRYRGGETQYF.

In its sample, this clonotype was seen a few times. The chain couples TRBV6-6 to TRBJ1-2; 8 bases agree with TRBD1. The CDR3 sequence is 17 residues long. V shed 2 bases, J shed 4 bases, and the junction held 12 bases outside the gene matches. Germline-derived CDR1 and CDR2 are MNHNY and SVGAGI (reference sequence). CDR3 sequence (DNA): TGTGCCAGCAGTTACCCTATTGGACAGGGCCAACTCTATGGCTACACCTTC. The encoded protein is CASSYPIGQGQLYGYTF.

This clonotype was seen only a few times. V is TRBV18 and J is TRBJ2-7, with no clear D. This CDR3 comprises 13 residues. Germline lookup yields CDR1 KGHSH and CDR2 LQKENI. V dropped 3 bases and J dropped 4 bases, with 10 bases sitting between them. The CDR3 DNA follows: TGTGCCAGCTCACCGGCAGGACCGTACGAGCAGTACGTC. Encoded protein: CASSPAGPYEQYV.

This CDR3 reads CASRPYRMRLENIQYF. DNA of the CDR3: TGTGCCAGCAGGCCTTACAGGATGCGGTTGGAAAACATTCAGTACTTC. The chain recombines TRBV6-5 with TRBJ2-4; maybe TRBD1 (5 bases). Trimming stripped 6 bases from V and 5 bases from J, with 20 bases between. Germline CDR1 reads MNHEY; CDR2 reads SVGAGI. This CDR3 spans 16 amino acids.

This clonotype was seen many times. V and J are TRBV20-1 and TRBJ2-3; TRBD2 matches 7 bases. Trimming took 3 bases from V and 6 from J; bases not matched to a gene: 9. The CDR3 runs 14 residues. Germline V gives CDR1 DFQATT, CDR2 SNEGSKA (reference sequence). The CDR3: CSASPGLFLDTQYF. The CDR3 nucleotides read TGCAGTGCTAGTCCGGGACTATTCTTGGATACGCAGTATTTT.

This clonotype has only a few counts. The chain's CDR3 is CASSSVSWGDTQYF. CDR3 coding DNA: TGCGCCAGCAGCTCCGTCTCATGGGGAGATACGCAGTATTTT. V is TRBV5-1 and J is TRBJ2-3; the D is unclear. V was trimmed by 3 bases and J by 5 bases, leaving 13 bases between them. The germline gives CDR1 SGHRS, CDR2 YFSETQ. This CDR3 spans 14 amino acids.

The chain employs TRBV20-1 and TRBJ2-7; D gene ambiguous. V was shortened by 4 bases and J by 6 bases, with 16 bases between the two germline ends. Germline V gene data show CDR1 as DFQATT and CDR2 as SNEGSKA (reference sequence). This CDR3 has 13 residues. The CDR3, as DNA: TGCAGTGCTACGGCCAGAAGTGGGCCCGAGCAGTACTTC. The encoded protein is CSATARSGPEQYF.

The V and J genes are TRBV5-1 and TRBJ1-1, with D possibly matching TRBD1 (5 bases). Germline loops: CDR1 SGHRS, CDR2 YFSETQ. CDR3 length: 15 amino acids. With 2 bases removed from V and 4 bases from J, the gap between germline ends came to 15 bases. This chain's CDR3 is CASSFIGHQSTEAFF. The CDR3 DNA sequence: TGCGCCAGCAGCTTCATTGGACACCAATCCACTGAAGCTTTCTTT.